These 22 T cell receptor beta chains came from one sample sequenced in a study of blood T cell repertoires in COVID-19. Sequenced by immunoSEQ multiplex PCR; TCRdb stores in-frame clones only, minus some. The sample includes 90,000 to 120,000 clones, approximately 88% of them seen just once. The sample comprised peripheral blood. These TCRs come from a human donor in a cohort sampled during active COVID-19.

This chain uses TRBV24-1 with TRBJ2-3; D gene ambiguous. The CDR3 length is 15 residues. Germline V gene lookup returns CDR1 KGHDR and CDR2 SFDVKD. Trimming left V 6 bases short and J 0 bases short, with 12 bases between. CDR3 DNA: TGTGCCACCAGTTCGGAGTACACAAGCACAGATACGCAGTATTTT. Translating it yields CATSSEYTSTDTQYF.

The rearrangement links TRBV27 to TRBJ1-2, with D hard to call. Germline assignment: CDR1 MNHEY and CDR2 SMNVEV (reference sequence). The V and J ends lost 4 bases and 5 bases respectively, with 11 bases between them. The length of the CDR3 is 13 residues. The CDR3 DNA is TGTGCCAGCAGTTCCAACCCCAGGTATGGCTACACCTTC. Its translation: CASSSNPRYGYTF.

The chain employs TRBV18 and TRBJ2-5; weak D call: TRBD2 (5 bases). The germline V gene encodes CDR1 KGHSH and CDR2 LQKENI. CDR3 length: 13 amino acids. V gave up 1 base and J gave up 5 bases, with 8 bases separating them. The CDR3 nucleotides read TGTGCCAGCTCACCACAGAGGGTGGAGACCCAGTACTTC. The encoded protein is CASSPQRVETQYF.

This clone has only one observation. The chain has TRBV2 and TRBJ2-7; maybe TRBD1 (6 bases). CDR1 and CDR2 from the germline V gene are SNHLY and FYNNEI. Trimming pared 3 bases from V and 7 bases from J, leaving 13 bases between. This CDR3 is 13 amino acids long. CDR3 nucleotide sequence: TGTGCCAGCAGTGAGAACAGGGCAGGGGAGCAGTACTTC. Translating it yields CASSENRAGEQYF.

V and J are TRBV3-1 (or the pseudogene TRBV3-2) and TRBJ2-2, with 7 bases identical to TRBD1. The V and J ends lost 8 bases and 4 bases, in that order; junction bases with no gene match: 7. The CDR3 totals 14 residues. The V gene's germline CDR1 is LGHDT and CDR2 YNNKEL (reference sequence). The CDR3 DNA reads TGTGCCAGCCAAGGGGGCGGTGGCACCGGGGAGCTGTTTTTT. Translation gives CASQGGGGTGELFF.

The chain is built from TRBV6-5 and TRBJ1-2, with D hard to call. Germline-derived CDR1 and CDR2 are MNHEY and SVGAGI. This CDR3 contains 14 residues. The ends were cut back, 7 bases at V and 0 bases at J, with 12 bases in the middle. CDR3: CASKMSVPNYGYTF. The CDR3 nucleotides read TGTGCCAGCAAGATGTCAGTCCCTAACTATGGCTACACCTTC.

V is TRBV19 and J is TRBJ2-1; TRBD2 aligns across 7 bases. Germline V gene data show CDR1 as LNHDA and CDR2 as SQIVND (reference sequence). V lost 2 bases, J lost 6 bases, and 7 bases stayed unmatched. The CDR3 has 15 residues. CDR3 DNA: TGTGCCAGTAGTATACTAGCGGCATATCGCAATGAGCAGTTCTTC. As protein: CASSILAAYRNEQFF.

The chain is built from TRBV7-3 and TRBJ2-1, with TRBD2 matching 8 bases. The J segment lost 6 bases and the V segment lost 5 bases, leaving 12 bases of the junction unmatched. Germline assignment: CDR1 SGHTA and CDR2 FQGTGA. CDR3 size: 16 residues. CDR3 bases: TGTGCCAGCAGCCTCTATCGTACGGGAGGGGTCAATGAGCAGTTCTTC. It yields the protein CASSLYRTGGVNEQFF.

The chain couples TRBV5-5 to TRBJ2-3; 7 bases match TRBD1. The germline V gene encodes CDR1 SGHKS and CDR2 YYEKEE (reference sequence). The CDR3 consists of 15 residues. Losses at the gene ends were 4 bases for V and 5 bases for J; bases not matched to a gene: 10. The CDR3 spells CASSRDSLGIDTQYF. CDR3 sequence (DNA): TGTGCCAGCAGCCGGGACAGCCTGGGGATAGATACGCAGTATTTT.

The chain employs TRBV29-1 and TRBJ1-1; D ambiguous. Per germline, CDR1 SQVTM and CDR2 ANQGSEA. This CDR3 spans 10 amino acids. V shed 7 bases and J shed 1 base, with 4 bases lying between them. Here the CDR3 DNA reads TGCAGCGGGCAGAACACTGAAGCTTTCTTT. It yields the protein CSGQNTEAFF.

A few counts support this clone. This chain connects TRBV6-5 to TRBJ1-2, with 7 bases fitting TRBD1. Germline trimming cut 8 bases from V and 0 bases from J; bases unmatched to any gene: 3. CDR1 MNHEY and CDR2 SVGAGI come from the germline V gene. There are 13 residues in the CDR3. CDR3 sequence: CASRDSANYGYTF. The CDR3 nucleotides read TGTGCCAGCCGGGACAGCGCTAACTATGGCTACACCTTC.

This chain uses TRBV30 with TRBJ1-5; 7 nucleotides align to TRBD1. The J segment lost 2 bases and the V segment lost 3 bases, leaving 10 bases of the junction unmatched. The germline V gene has CDR1 GTSNPN and CDR2 SVGIG (reference sequence). The CDR3 extends over 16 amino acids. The CDR3 DNA reads as TGTGCCTGGAGCAAAGGTTCAGGGGGAGGCAATCAGCCCCAGCATTTT. Its translation is CAWSKGSGGGNQPQHF.

This clone turned up a few times. The chain recombines TRBV7-3 with TRBJ2-2, with D perhaps TRBD2 (6 bases). CDR1 SGHTA and CDR2 FQGTGA come from the germline V gene. This CDR3 is built from 16 residues. Deletions cut 2 bases from V and 0 bases from J, with 10 bases between. The CDR3: CASSLGLASNTGELFF. The CDR3 nucleotides are TGTGCCAGCAGCTTAGGCCTAGCGTCGAACACCGGGGAGCTGTTTTTT.

The chain employs TRBV18 and TRBJ2-7; 9 nucleotides line up with TRBD2. Germline trimming cut 5 bases from V and 4 bases from J; bases unmatched to any gene: 6. The CDR3 is 14 residues long. The germline V gene has CDR1 KGHSH and CDR2 LQKENI. The chain's CDR3 is CASSATSGKYEQYV. The CDR3 nucleotides are TGTGCCAGCTCAGCGACTAGCGGAAAATACGAGCAGTACGTC.

In this sample, this clone turned up a few times. The chain is built from TRBV19 and TRBJ1-1; D is undetermined. The V end was cut by 3 bases, the J end by 1 base, with 6 bases between. Germline CDR1 is LNHDA and CDR2 is SQIVND (reference sequence). The length of the CDR3 is 13 residues. The CDR3 region has the DNA TGTGCCAGTAGTATGAGAGGGAACACTGAAGCTTTCTTT. The encoded protein is CASSMRGNTEAFF. Drawing the rest from reference TRBV19 and TRBJ1-1, the complete variable domain is DGGITQSPKYLFRKEGQNVTLSCEQNLNHDAMYWYRQDPGQGLRLIYYSQIVNDFQKGDIAEGYSVSREKKESFPLTVTSAQKNPTAFYLCASSMRGNTEAFFGQGTRLTVV.

Only a few counts were recorded for this clone. The chain carries TRBV9 and TRBJ1-1; D is undetermined. The V gene's germline CDR1 is SGDLS and CDR2 YYNGEE. V lost 0 bases and J lost 8, with 11 bases in between. CDR3 length: 13 residues. The DNA for the CDR3 is TGTGCCAGCAGCGTAGGAGAGGGCGCCGAAGCTTTCTTT. Its protein product is CASSVGEGAEAFF.

This chain connects TRBV9 to TRBJ2-6, with D maybe TRBD2 (5 bases). This CDR3 comprises 16 residues. Germline CDR1 SGDLS, CDR2 YYNGEE. V lost 0 bases and J 2 bases, leaving 9 bases between the germline ends. For the CDR3, the DNA is TGTGCCAGCAGCGTAGGAAGCGGAACTGGGGCCAACGTCCTGACTTTC. Encoded protein: CASSVGSGTGANVLTF. Full variable domain (rest looked up from reference TRBV9 and TRBJ2-6): DSGVTQTPKHLITATGQRVTLRCSPRSGDLSVYWYQQSLDQGLQFLIQYYNGEERAKGNILERFSAQQFPDLHSELNLSSLELGDSALYFCASSVGSGTGANVLTFGAGSRLTVL.

V and J are TRBV29-1 and TRBJ2-2, with 8 bases fitting TRBD2. The ends lost 4 bases at V and 0 bases at J; junction bases unmatched: 4. The CDR3 totals 15 residues. CDR1 is SQVTM, CDR2 ANQGSEA, per germline. This chain's CDR3 is CSVGSGKTNTGELFF. In DNA form, the CDR3 reads TGCAGCGTTGGTAGCGGGAAGACGAACACCGGGGAGCTGTTTTTT.

The V and J genes are TRBV19 and TRBJ1-2; 7 bases line up with TRBD1. This CDR3 is 14 amino acids long. V dropped 7 bases and J dropped 8; count of bases not matched to a gene: 13. CDR1 is LNHDA and CDR2 is SQIVND in the germline V gene (reference sequence). Here the CDR3 DNA reads TGTGCCAGTACCCTGGGGACGACAGGGCTCGGCTACACCTTC. Translation: CASTLGTTGLGYTF.

The DNA for the CDR3 is TGTGCCAGCAGTCTTTTTAGTTCAGATACGCAGTATTTT. It is translated as CASSLFSSDTQYF. The chain employs TRBV12-3 or TRBV12-4 and TRBJ2-3; D gene uncertain. V lost 5 bases and J 4 bases, leaving 10 bases between the germline ends. CDR3 length equals 13 residues.

V and J are TRBV18 and TRBJ2-7, with D possibly matching TRBD1 (5 bases). From germline, CDR1 is KGHSH and CDR2 LQKENI. Trimming left V 3 bases short and J 0 bases short, with 6 bases between. There are 13 residues in the CDR3. The CDR3 spells CASSPTGSYEQYV. CDR3 bases: TGTGCCAGCTCACCCACAGGCTCCTACGAGCAGTACGTC.

This clone appeared many times. J is TRBJ2-1 and V is TRBV9; 11 bases agree with TRBD2. The CDR3 runs to 17 residues. V lost 0 bases and J lost 6; bases outside the gene matches: 8. Germline CDR1 is SGDLS and CDR2 is YYNGEE. CDR3 region: CASSVEVAGGRVNEQFF. CDR3 DNA: TGTGCCAGCAGCGTAGAGGTAGCGGGAGGGAGAGTCAATGAGCAGTTCTTC.